This TCR beta chain was recorded in a study of blood T cell repertoires in COVID-19. Overall study: The study drew acute and convalescent COVID-19 samples from the United States, Italy and Spain. Sample material is recorded as cDNA or gDNA derived from T cells, B-cell-depleted T cells, or PBMCs.

Germline assignment: CDR1 SGDLS and CDR2 YYNGEE. V gave up 2 bases and J gave up 0 bases, with 14 bases separating them. The CDR3 is 16 amino acids. In the study's own analysis: Estimates of nucleated cell counts were drawn from the amplification of reference gene primers. The table came from immunoSEQ multiplex PCR; TCRdb's copy has only in-frame clones and leaves some out. That table furnishes V, J and clone size, whereas the DNA furnished D and trimming. The sample gives roughly 13,000 clones, about 73% of which show up once; roughly 32% is in the top ten. The source of this sequence is a human donor in a cohort sampled during active COVID-19. The sample comprised peripheral blood. The J gene is TRBJ1-1, the V gene TRBV9, with TRBD1 as a possible D gene (5 bases). The DNA for the CDR3 is TGTGCCAGCAGCGTTGGGACGGGGGATATGAACACTGAAGCTTTCTTT. This translates into CASSVGTGDMNTEAFF.